The 15 T cell receptor beta chains below come from one sample, sequenced in a study of identical twins. TCRdb passed the 5' RACE reads through MiXCR, listing each CDR3 protein once. This sample has about 890,000 distinct CDR3 sequences, with 12% found just once. A further study also used this sample, focusing on yellow fever vaccine responses in identical twins.

Material: PBMCs. The receptor source for this set is a woman aged 18-29 years in good health.

In this sample, this clonotype turned up a few times. The J gene is TRBJ2-5, the V gene TRBV2, with a weak D call TRBD2 (5 bases). V was pared by 8 bases and J by 5 bases, with 15 bases between. CDR3 length equals 13 residues. Looked up from germline, CDR1 is SNHLY and CDR2 is FYNNEI. The CDR3 coding sequence is TGTGCCAGCTCGGAGGTGAATGAGGAGACCCAGTACTTC. Amino acids: CASSEVNEETQYF.

The chain has TRBV5-1 and TRBJ2-2, with 10 bases aligning to TRBD2. Trimming removed 6 bases from V and 3 bases from J; junction bases left unmatched: 5. CDR3 length: 15 residues. Germline lookup yields CDR1 SGHRS and CDR2 YFSETQ. The CDR3 is CASTPSGGHTGELFF. Here the CDR3 DNA reads TGCGCCAGCACTCCTAGCGGGGGACACACCGGGGAGCTGTTTTTT.

This clonotype was observed a few times. The chain couples TRBV5-1 to TRBJ2-2, with 10 nucleotides matching TRBD1. This CDR3 spans 17 amino acids. Per the germline V gene, CDR1 is SGHRS and CDR2 is YFSETQ. Trimming at V came to 5 bases and at J to 6 bases, leaving 13 bases not matched to a gene. The CDR3 bases are TGCGCCAGCAGTCTCCACGCCGGGACAGGGGAGGCCGGGGAGCTGTTTTTT. Its translation: CASSLHAGTGEAGELFF.

This clonotype was seen more than once but under ten times. This chain joins TRBV9 and TRBJ2-2, with D possibly matching TRBD1 (5 bases). CDR3 size: 13 residues. V lost 3 bases and J lost 4, with 7 bases in between. In germline, CDR1 is SGDLS, CDR2 YYNGEE. The CDR3 region has the DNA TGTGCCAGCAGCGCAGGGTTCACCGGGGAGCTGTTTTTT. This translates into CASSAGFTGELFF.

In this sample, this clonotype turned up many times. CDR3 loop: CASSQEYRGMDIQYF. Here the CDR3 DNA reads TGCGCCAGCAGCCAAGAGTACAGGGGGATGGACATTCAGTACTTC. The rearrangement joins TRBV4-1 to TRBJ2-4; 8 nucleotides align to TRBD1. Germline assignment: CDR1 MGHRA and CDR2 YSYEKL. V shed 0 bases and J 8 bases; nucleotides not matched to a gene: 6. The CDR3 loop spans 15 amino acids.

The genes are TRBV5-4 and TRBJ2-5, with 7 bases that match TRBD1. Germline loops: CDR1 SGHNT, CDR2 YYREEE (reference sequence). J was trimmed by 1 base and V by 4 bases; bases with no gene match: 7. This CDR3 contains 15 residues. The DNA for the CDR3 is TGTGCCAGCAGCCCGCACGGGACAGCCCAAGAGACCCAGTACTTC. This gives the protein CASSPHGTAQETQYF.

The chain is built from TRBV29-1 and TRBJ1-1, with D possibly being TRBD1 (5 bases). The CDR3 has 14 residues. The V end lost 4 bases, the J end lost 1 base, and 13 bases lay between the germline ends. Germline V gene sequence: CDR1 SQVTM, CDR2 ANQGSEA. CDR3 nucleotide sequence: TGCAGCGTTGCTTGGACACTTGAGAACACTGAAGCTTTCTTT. Residues: CSVAWTLENTEAFF. The whole variable domain, remainder taken from reference TRBV29-1 and TRBJ1-1, is SAVISQKPSRDICQRGTSLTIQCQVDSQVTMMFWYRQQPGQSLTLIATANQGSEATYESGFVIDKFPISRPNLTFSTLTVSNMSPEDSSIYLCSVAWTLENTEAFFGQGTRLTVV.

This clonotype has just a few counts. The chain has TRBV7-9 and TRBJ2-1; no reliable D call. The CDR3 runs to 13 residues. The ends were cut back, 5 bases at V and 9 bases at J, with 14 bases in the middle. Germline-derived CDR1 and CDR2 are SEHNR and FQNEAQ (reference sequence). CDR3 amino acids: CASSPGPSIEQFF. The DNA of the CDR3 is TGTGCCAGCAGCCCCGGTCCCTCCATTGAGCAGTTCTTC.

V is TRBV6-5 and J is TRBJ2-1; maybe TRBD1 (5 bases). The CDR3 runs to 17 residues. Trimming took off 0 bases at V and 0 bases at J, with 12 bases between the two ends. Germline values: CDR1 MNHEY, CDR2 SVGAGI. In nucleotides, the CDR3 is TGTGCCAGCAGTTACTCGAGAAGTCAGGGCTCCTACAATGAGCAGTTCTTC. Translating it yields CASSYSRSQGSYNEQFF.

The rearrangement joins TRBV29-1 to TRBJ2-5, with D possibly being TRBD1 or TRBD2 (5 bases each). This CDR3 region has 15 residues. Germline lookup yields CDR1 SQVTM and CDR2 ANQGSEA. Trimming left V 2 bases short and J 6 bases short, with 19 bases between. The CDR3 is CSVESGLRGAKTQYF. The CDR3 DNA reads as TGCAGCGTTGAATCCGGACTTAGGGGCGCGAAGACCCAGTACTTC.

This clonotype was observed a handful of times. J is TRBJ2-7 and V is TRBV4-1, with TRBD1 matching over 11 bases. There are 17 residues in the CDR3. Germline trimming cut 1 base from V and 3 bases from J; bases unmatched to any gene: 8. In germline, CDR1 is MGHRA, CDR2 YSYEKL. CDR3 sequence (DNA): TGCGCCAGCAGCCAAGGTACGGGGACAGGGGGATACTACGAGCAGTACTTC. Translating gives CASSQGTGTGGYYEQYF.

This clonotype was recorded a few times. The chain joins TRBV6-1 to TRBJ2-3; 8 positions match TRBD2. The CDR3 is 18 residues long. The germline V gene encodes CDR1 MNHNS and CDR2 SASEGT. V shed 6 bases, J shed 6 bases, and the junction held 20 bases outside the gene matches. The CDR3 DNA is TGTGCCAGCAGCCTCGCGAGGGGCGGGAGGCCTTATAGGGATACGCAGTATTTT. Amino acids: CASSLARGGRPYRDTQYF.

The chain links TRBV6-5 to TRBJ2-7; 7 positions agree with TRBD2. The trim removed 0 bases at V and 5 bases at J, leaving 4 bases unmatched. Germline V gives CDR1 MNHEY, CDR2 SVGAGI. CDR3 length equals 14 residues. CDR3 residues: CASSYSKAGDEQYF. The CDR3 DNA reads as TGTGCCAGCAGTTACTCGAAGGCGGGAGACGAGCAGTACTTC.

This clonotype was counted between two and nine times. The chain carries TRBV4-1 and TRBJ2-7, with 9 bases aligning to TRBD1. The germline CDR1 and CDR2 sequences are MGHRA and YSYEKL. J gave up 6 bases and V 5 bases, and 14 bases lay outside the gene matches. The CDR3 covers 16 residues. CDR3 nucleotide sequence: TGCGCCAGCAGCTTGATACAGGGGGCATTTGGGGGCGAGCAGTACGTC. This gives the protein CASSLIQGAFGGEQYV.

The table lists this clonotype with a few counts. This rearrangement joins TRBV9 to TRBJ1-6, with unresolved D. Germline V lookup: CDR1 SGDLS, CDR2 YYNGEE. The CDR3 totals 15 residues. V gave up 2 bases and J gave up 7 bases, with 13 bases separating them. CDR3 sequence reads: CASSVNWAGNSPLHF. The CDR3 coding sequence is TGTGCCAGCAGCGTTAATTGGGCAGGAAATTCACCCCTCCACTTT.